This TCR beta chain originates from a study of blood T cell repertoires in COVID-19. V lost 1 base and J 3 bases, leaving 7 bases between the germline ends. This CDR3 has 13 residues. Germline V gene data show CDR1 as SGHKS and CDR2 as YYEKEE (reference sequence). Profiling relied on immunoSEQ multiplex PCR, and the TCRdb table lists in-frame clones only, not all of them. In the table there are more than 100,000 clones, over 75% of which are singletons. V is TRBV5-5 and J is TRBJ1-2; no clear D gene. Material for sequencing was peripheral blood. The source of this sequence is a man older than 75 with acute or convalescent COVID-19. CDR3 sequence reads: CASSLYNDYGYTF. The CDR3 DNA sequence: TGTGCCAGCAGCTTGTACAACGACTATGGCTACACCTTC.